Shown below are 22 T cell receptor beta chains from a single sample sequenced in a study of OX40 agonist ivuxolimab in advanced cancers. TCRdb keeps only in-frame clones here, not all; method: immunoSEQ multiplex PCR. Here the sample spans 75,000 to 100,000 clones, roughly 80% being singletons. The input for sequencing was CD4+ or CD8+ T cells sorted from blood, taken in a trial of the OX40 agonist ivuxolimab. These receptors were taken from an adult with an advanced solid tumor such as melanoma, head and neck, liver or kidney cancer.

The table lists this clone with a few counts. This rearrangement joins TRBV7-3 to TRBJ2-1; D unclear. The CDR3 sequence is 14 residues long. Per the germline V gene, CDR1 is SGHTA and CDR2 is FQGTGA. The V and J ends lost 4 bases and 5 bases respectively, with 12 bases between them. DNA of the CDR3: TGTGCCAGCAGCTCCTCGACTGTTAACAATGAGCAGTTCTTC. Amino acid sequence: CASSSSTVNNEQFF.

J is TRBJ2-2 and V is TRBV12-5, with 7 positions matching TRBD1. Germline loops: CDR1 LGHNT, CDR2 FRNRAP. The CDR3 runs to 18 residues. The J segment lost 8 bases and the V segment lost 2 bases, leaving 17 bases of the junction unmatched. CDR3 loop: CASGLPPRWDSWLGELFF. The CDR3 region has the DNA TGTGCTAGTGGTTTGCCCCCCCGGTGGGACAGTTGGTTGGGGGAGCTGTTTTTT.

The sample holds one count of this clone. The chain combines TRBV5-1 with TRBJ1-4, with a weak D call TRBD1 (6 bases). This CDR3 spans 15 amino acids. The ends were cut back, 0 bases at V and 4 bases at J, with 10 bases in the middle. From germline, CDR1 is SGHRS and CDR2 YFSETQ. This chain's CDR3 is CASSLEGDRNEKLFF. The CDR3 DNA sequence: TGCGCCAGCAGCTTGGAGGGGGATCGTAATGAAAAACTGTTTTTT.

The chain has TRBV2 and TRBJ1-2; 9 nucleotides agree with TRBD1. Losses at the gene ends were 9 bases for V and 4 bases for J; bases not matched to a gene: 15. From germline, CDR1 is SNHLY and CDR2 FYNNEI. There are 16 residues in the CDR3. The CDR3 region is CASSPTTGGMSYGYTF. CDR3 DNA: TGTGCCAGTTCTCCCACGACAGGGGGGATGAGCTATGGCTACACCTTC.

V and J are TRBV6-5 and TRBJ2-7, with TRBD2 identical over 10 bases. From germline, CDR1 is MNHEY and CDR2 SVGAGI. The CDR3 runs to 14 residues. The V gene end was trimmed by 7 bases and the J gene end by 2 bases; junction bases not matched to a gene: 5. The CDR3 nucleotides are TGTGCCAGCAAAAGACTAGCGGGCGCCTACGAGCAGTACTTC. Amino acids: CASKRLAGAYEQYF.

The genes are TRBV27 and TRBJ2-3, with 10 bases fitting TRBD1. The CDR3 spans 20 residues. The J segment lost 4 bases and the V segment lost 6 bases, leaving 22 bases of the junction unmatched. Germline V CDR1 and CDR2: MNHEY, SMNVEV (reference sequence). The DNA of the CDR3 is TGTGCCAGCAGCACCCTACGTTTTCAGACAGGGGGCGGTGCGGCAGATACGCAGTATTTT. Protein: CASSTLRFQTGGGAADTQYF.

This clone was recorded a few times. The chain carries TRBV4-3 and TRBJ2-1; D call uncertain. V was pared by 4 bases and J by 0 bases, with 10 bases between. The CDR3 contains 15 residues. From germline, CDR1 is LGHNA and CDR2 YSLEER. The CDR3 here is CASSLQSHSYNEQFF. CDR3 nucleotides: TGCGCCAGCAGCCTACAGTCACACTCCTACAATGAGCAGTTCTTC.

The V and J genes are TRBV10-1 and TRBJ1-5, with no clear D. In germline, CDR1 is WNHNN, CDR2 SYGVQD (reference sequence). V was shortened by 3 bases and J by 1 base, with 4 bases between the two germline ends. This CDR3 contains 13 residues. The DNA for the CDR3 is TGCGCCAGCAGTGATACCAGCAATCAGCCCCAGCATTTT. Translating it yields CASSDTSNQPQHF.

This clone appeared a single time. This chain links TRBV10-1 with TRBJ2-1; 9 positions match TRBD1. The germline V gene has CDR1 WNHNN and CDR2 SYGVQD (reference sequence). This CDR3 has 16 amino acids. The V and J ends lost 2 bases and 7 bases, in that order; junction bases with no gene match: 9. The CDR3, as DNA: TGCGCCAGCAGTGAGCGTGCCGGGACAGGGTCTAATGAGCAGTTCTTC. It yields the protein CASSERAGTGSNEQFF.

The chain recombines TRBV7-8 with TRBJ2-7; TRBD1 is a possible D gene (6 bases). The V gene's germline CDR1 is SGHVS and CDR2 FQNEAQ. The CDR3 consists of 16 residues. The ends were cut back, 0 bases at V and 5 bases at J, with 17 bases in the middle. This chain's CDR3 is CASSLARQALGDEQYF. The CDR3 DNA sequence: TGTGCCAGCAGCTTAGCTAGACAGGCCCTGGGCGACGAGCAGTACTTC. Together with reference TRBV7-8 and TRBJ2-7, the CDR3 gives the full variable domain: GAGVSQSPRYKVAKRGQDVALRCDPISGHVSLFWYQQALGQGPEFLTYFQNEAQLDKSGLPSDRFFAERPEGSVSTLKIQRTQQEDSAVYLCASSLARQALGDEQYFGPGTRLTVT.

The chain carries TRBV5-6 and TRBJ1-1, with D perhaps matching TRBD1 (6 bases). V was shortened by 4 bases and J by 5 bases, with 15 bases between the two germline ends. The CDR3 consists of 14 residues. Germline V lookup: CDR1 SGHDT, CDR2 YYEEEE. The CDR3 coding sequence is TGTGCCAGCAGCGGAGGGACAAGGGATACTGAAGCTTTCTTT. This translates into CASSGGTRDTEAFF.

The V and J genes are TRBV7-2 and TRBJ1-5; D is possibly TRBD1 (6 bases). Germline lookup yields CDR1 SGHTA and CDR2 FQGNSA. Trimming left V 0 bases short and J 1 base short, with 13 bases between. The CDR3 sequence is 17 residues long. CDR3 protein: CASSLALWQGSNQPQHF. The CDR3 nucleotides read TGTGCCAGCAGCTTAGCGCTTTGGCAGGGGAGCAATCAGCCCCAGCATTTT.

The V gene is TRBV4-1, the J gene TRBJ2-7; the D call may be TRBD1 or TRBD2 (5 bases each). Germline CDR1 reads MGHRA; CDR2 reads YSYEKL. This CDR3 is 14 amino acids long. V was shortened by 3 bases and J by 1 base, with 10 bases between the two germline ends. CDR3 sequence: CASSQGPVSYEQYF. CDR3 bases: TGCGCCAGCAGCCAGGGACCAGTTTCCTACGAGCAGTACTTC.

V is TRBV7-8 and J is TRBJ2-1, with 10 bases that match TRBD2. V trimming: 3 bases; J trimming: 7 bases; junction bases outside the gene matches: 6. The CDR3 consists of 15 residues. Germline CDR1 SGHVS, CDR2 FQNEAQ. CDR3 region: CASSFSAGGRNEQFF. The CDR3 region has the DNA TGTGCCAGCAGCTTCTCAGCGGGAGGGCGGAATGAGCAGTTCTTC.

The genes are TRBV4-3 and TRBJ1-2, with D hard to call. This CDR3 has 13 amino acids. The germline V gene encodes CDR1 LGHNA and CDR2 YSLEER. The V end was cut by 0 bases, the J end by 7 bases, with 9 bases between. The CDR3 loop reads CASSQDARTGYTF. The CDR3 DNA reads as TGCGCCAGCAGCCAAGATGCCAGGACTGGCTACACCTTC.

The chain joins TRBV18 to TRBJ2-3; no clear D gene. The CDR3 runs 12 residues. Trimming removed 2 bases from V and 6 bases from J, with 6 bases in between. In germline, CDR1 is KGHSH, CDR2 LQKENI. The DNA for the CDR3 is TGTGCCAGCTCACCAGAGAGGGATACGCAGTATTTT. This translates into CASSPERDTQYF.

This chain joins TRBV11-1 and TRBJ2-7; the D gene is possibly TRBD1 (6 bases). Germline CDR1 reads SGHAT; CDR2 reads FQDESV (reference sequence). The CDR3 has 13 residues. Trimming stripped 5 bases from V and 6 bases from J, with 14 bases between. CDR3 residues: CASSGTTLSEQYF. CDR3 DNA sequence: TGTGCCAGCAGCGGGACAACCCTCTCCGAGCAGTACTTC.

J is TRBJ2-7 and V is TRBV7-6; D is unclear. Germline CDR1 reads SGHVS; CDR2 reads FNYEAQ. V was shortened by 5 bases and J by 0 bases, with 8 bases between the two germline ends. The CDR3 has 13 residues. The CDR3 is CASSVTSSYEQYF. The DNA for the CDR3 is TGTGCCAGCAGCGTGACATCCTCCTACGAGCAGTACTTC.

V and J are TRBV27 and TRBJ1-1; D gene uncertain. The CDR3 has 13 residues. V lost 4 bases and J 0 bases, leaving 6 bases between the germline ends. Germline values: CDR1 MNHEY, CDR2 SMNVEV (reference sequence). CDR3 DNA: TGTGCCAGCAGTTATAGGATGAACACTGAAGCTTTCTTT. It yields the protein CASSYRMNTEAFF.

The V and J genes are TRBV6-6 and TRBJ2-5; 8 bases are a match to TRBD2. The CDR3 is made up of 14 amino acids. Germline CDR1 and CDR2: MNHNY and SVGAGI (reference sequence). V trimming: 4 bases; J trimming: 5 bases; junction bases outside the gene matches: 6. The DNA for the CDR3 is TGTGCCAGCAGTTCGGGGGGGGCCGGGGAGACCCAGTACTTC. This codes for CASSSGGAGETQYF.

The chain employs TRBV27 and TRBJ1-5; 7 bases match TRBD1. Trimming cost V 4 bases and J 5 bases; bases outside gene matches: 8. The CDR3 has 15 residues. Looked up from germline, CDR1 is MNHEY and CDR2 is SMNVEV (reference sequence). The CDR3 nucleotides are TGTGCCAGCAGTTCCGAGGGGGCGAGAGATCAGCCCCAGCATTTT. This encodes CASSSEGARDQPQHF.

This chain links TRBV20-1 with TRBJ2-3, with D hard to call. The germline CDR1 and CDR2 sequences are DFQATT and SNEGSKA (reference sequence). V gave up 3 bases and J gave up 6 bases, with 4 bases separating them. This CDR3 spans 10 amino acids. CDR3 sequence: CSASSDTQYF. In nucleotides, the CDR3 is TGCAGTGCTAGCTCGGATACGCAGTATTTT.